These 6 T cell receptor beta chains were all obtained from the same sample, sequenced in a study of tumor-infiltrating lymphocytes in oesophageal squamous cell carcinoma. Using its own MiXCR run on the PCR reads, TCRdb lists one record per CDR3 protein. The profile shows approximately 13,000 distinct CDR3 sequences, around 48% of them singletons. The material sequenced was esophageal tumor tissue. Source of these receptors: a female donor with esophageal squamous cell carcinoma.

This sequence joins TRBV7-2 and TRBJ2-3, with TRBD1 matching 7 bases. The J call may be wrong; the DNA end is better matched by TRBJ2-7. The CDR3 is 16 amino acids. Per the germline V gene, CDR1 is SGHTA and CDR2 is FQGNSA. The CDR3 nucleotides read TGTGCCAGCAGCTTAGCGGCGACAGGGACAAACAATGAGCAGTACTTC. Residues: CASSLAATGTNNEQYF.

This clonotype was picked up many times. The chain uses TRBV7-9 and TRBJ1-2; D uncertain. The V end lost 5 bases, the J end lost 1 base, and 20 bases lay between the germline ends. CDR1 SEHNR and CDR2 FQNEAQ come from the germline V gene (reference sequence). The CDR3 length is 17 residues. The CDR3 nucleotides are TGTGCCAGCAGCGCGAGACGCGGGAGTGATTTTAACTATGGCTACACCTTC. Protein product: CASSARRGSDFNYGYTF.

This clonotype appeared many times. This rearrangement joins TRBV27 to TRBJ2-1; 11 bases agree with TRBD2. V was clipped by 5 bases and J by 3 bases; unmatched bases: 6. Germline CDR1 reads MNHEY; CDR2 reads SMNVEV (reference sequence). This CDR3 region has 16 residues. CDR3 sequence reads: CASSTSGSLYYNEQFF. In DNA, the CDR3 is TGTGCCAGCAGTACTAGCGGGAGTTTGTACTACAATGAGCAGTTCTTC.

This clonotype was found a few times. CDR3 in amino acids: CASSSNRGLGNEQFF. In DNA, the CDR3 is TGTGCCAGCAGCTCAAACAGGGGGCTGGGCAATGAGCAGTTCTTC. V and J are TRBV7-2 and TRBJ2-1; 9 nucleotides match TRBD1. With 4 bases clipped from V and 6 bases from J, the junction kept 7 bases outside the gene matches. The CDR3 spans 15 residues. The germline CDR1 and CDR2 sequences are SGHTA and FQGNSA.

As to this clonotype: The conserved phenylalanine or tryptophan normally closing the CDR3 is absent here, so this likely arose from a read error. The limits of the CDR3 on the DNA are not certain, so only TCRdb's listed CDR3 is given. This sequence joins TRBV7-4 and TRBJ2-3; the table assigns TRBD2, which was not confirmed against the DNA. Germline V CDR1 and CDR2: SGHVT, SQSDAQ. The CDR3 is 18 amino acids long, termini counted. The CDR3 sequence: CASSLLGLAGKETQYFGP.

The rearrangement links TRBV12-3 or TRBV12-4 to TRBJ1-1; D may be TRBD1 (6 bases). Trimming cost V 5 bases and J 1 base, with 11 bases left between them. CDR3 length: 14 residues. In DNA, the CDR3 is TGTGCCAGCAGTCCACAGGGTGCGAACACTGAAGCTTTCTTT. It codes for CASSPQGANTEAFF.